Each of the 16 T cell receptor beta chains below was sequenced from the same sample in a study of neurological immune-mediated disorders. TCRdb redid the calling of the 5' RACE reads with MiXCR, one entry per CDR3 protein. The table includes about 50,000 distinct CDR3 sequences, about a tenth detected once. The sequenced sample was PBMCs. The origin of the receptors is a man in his sixties or seventies with HTLV-1-associated myelopathy (HAM/TSP).

The table lists this clonotype with a few counts. The chain combines TRBV14 with TRBJ2-7; 7 bases map to TRBD2. V lost 4 bases, J lost 4 bases, and 7 bases stayed unmatched. The CDR3 runs to 14 residues. CDR1 and CDR2 from the germline V gene are SGHDN and FVKESK. The CDR3 DNA reads TGTGCCAGCAGCCTCTCGGGAGGCTCTTACGAGCAGTACTTC. Amino acids: CASSLSGGSYEQYF.

This clonotype was counted at least ten times. The chain links TRBV29-1 to TRBJ2-2; D call uncertain. V was shortened by 4 bases and J by 7 bases, with 10 bases between the two germline ends. The CDR3 loop spans 12 amino acids. Germline V gene sequence: CDR1 SQVTM, CDR2 ANQGSEA. In nucleotides, the CDR3 is TGCAGCGTTGGGCGGTTAGACGGGGAGCTGTTTTTT. Amino acids: CSVGRLDGELFF.

This clonotype was seen ten or more times. The chain joins TRBV5-5 to TRBJ2-5, with D possibly being TRBD1 (6 bases). Germline values: CDR1 SGHKS, CDR2 YYEKEE (reference sequence). The CDR3 covers 14 residues. Trimming took off 0 bases at V and 1 base at J, with 7 bases between the two ends. The CDR3 spells CASSLAGAQETQYF. In DNA, the CDR3 is TGTGCCAGCAGCTTGGCAGGGGCCCAAGAGACCCAGTACTTC.

This clonotype was seen at least ten times. The chain combines TRBV20-1 with TRBJ2-1, with D uncertain. The V end was cut by 3 bases, the J end by 8 bases, with 8 bases between. Germline lookup yields CDR1 DFQATT and CDR2 SNEGSKA (reference sequence). CDR3 length equals 11 residues. The CDR3 DNA sequence: TGCAGTGCTAGGTGGATCCATGAGCAGTTCTTC. It specifies CSARWIHEQFF.

This clonotype was picked up many times. J is TRBJ1-4 and V is TRBV6-6, with D unresolved. The CDR3 is made up of 18 amino acids. Trimming removed 0 bases at V and 1 base at J, with 15 bases between. CDR1 is MNHNY and CDR2 is SVGAGI in the germline V gene (reference sequence). CDR3 residues: CASSYSNYGAETNEKLFF. Written as DNA, the CDR3 is TGTGCCAGCAGTTACTCGAATTACGGAGCGGAAACTAATGAAAAACTGTTTTTT.

This clonotype was counted at least ten times. The V gene is TRBV7-6, the J gene TRBJ1-6, with D uncertain. Trimming removed 5 bases at V and 9 bases at J, with 26 bases between. This CDR3 has 18 residues. Germline V gene sequence: CDR1 SGHVS, CDR2 FNYEAQ. In DNA form, the CDR3 reads TGTGCCAGCAGCGCCCTGGCCCCAGTCGGATCTACATTTTCACCCCTCCACTTT. Translation gives CASSALAPVGSTFSPLHF.

This clonotype was counted many times. The V gene is TRBV20-1, the J gene TRBJ2-7, with 11 bases identical to TRBD2. Germline V gene data show CDR1 as DFQATT and CDR2 as SNEGSKA (reference sequence). The CDR3 length is 19 residues. The CDR3 here is CSTGTGVLLPSGRSYEQYF. CDR3 in DNA: TGCAGCACCGGGACAGGCGTTTTGTTGCCTAGCGGGAGGTCCTACGAGCAGTACTTC.

This clonotype was recorded many times. This chain joins TRBV28 and TRBJ2-1; D remains unclear. The CDR3 spans 14 residues. Germline CDR1 and CDR2: MDHEN and SYDVKM. V lost 6 bases, J lost 0 bases, and 9 bases lay in between. This CDR3 is CASSRPSSYNEQFF. CDR3 nucleotide sequence: TGTGCCAGCAGCCGCCCCAGCTCCTACAATGAGCAGTTCTTC.

This clonotype was seen at least ten times. CDR3: CASSSGTGLYEQYF. The CDR3 DNA follows: TGCGCCAGCAGCTCCGGGACGGGCCTCTACGAGCAGTACTTC. The gene calls are TRBV5-1 and TRBJ2-7; D may correspond to TRBD1 or TRBD2 (5 bases each). Germline lookup yields CDR1 SGHRS and CDR2 YFSETQ. The germline V and J ends were trimmed by 3 bases and 3 bases, with 13 bases remaining between them. This CDR3 spans 14 amino acids. Looking up the rest from reference TRBV5-1 and TRBJ2-7 gives the full variable domain: KAGVTQTPRYLIKTRGQQVTLSCSPISGHRSVSWYQQTPGQGLQFLFEYFSETQRNKGNFPGRFSGRQFSNSRSEMNVSTLELGDSALYLCASSSGTGLYEQYFGPGTRLTVT.

There are many counts of this clonotype. The genes are TRBV27 and TRBJ2-3, with D uncertain. Trimming left V 6 bases short and J 10 bases short, with 8 bases between. This CDR3 contains 10 residues. Germline V gene lookup returns CDR1 MNHEY and CDR2 SMNVEV (reference sequence). The DNA of the CDR3 is TGTGCCAGCAGCTTTCTACCGCAGTATTTT. Residues: CASSFLPQYF.

At least ten counts were recorded for this clonotype. The chain carries TRBV20-1 and TRBJ2-2, with D possibly being TRBD2 (6 bases). Germline-derived CDR1 and CDR2 are DFQATT and SNEGSKA (reference sequence). The V end lost 5 bases, the J end lost 6 bases, and 13 bases lay between the germline ends. The CDR3 is 13 residues long. The CDR3 loop reads CSAPSPGAGELFF. The CDR3, as DNA: TGCAGTGCTCCCAGCCCGGGGGCCGGGGAGCTGTTTTTT.

The V and J genes are TRBV28 and TRBJ2-1; 7 bases agree with TRBD2. CDR3 size: 12 residues. Germline V gives CDR1 MDHEN, CDR2 SYDVKM. J lost 5 bases, V lost 5 bases, and 0 bases had no gene match. CDR3 sequence (DNA): TGTGCCAGCAGTCGGGGGGACAATGAGCAGTTCTTC. It is translated as CASSRGDNEQFF.

V and J are TRBV18 and TRBJ2-1, with 10 bases that match TRBD2. The J segment lost 15 bases and the V segment lost 0 bases, leaving 11 bases of the junction unmatched. This CDR3 is 15 amino acids long. Germline CDR1 is KGHSH and CDR2 is LQKENI. CDR3 in DNA: TGTGCCAGCTCACCACCTATCAGCGGGAGGGCCCTCGGGTTCTTC. Residues: CASSPPISGRALGFF. Together with reference TRBV18 and TRBJ2-1, the CDR3 gives the full variable domain: NAGVMQNPRHLVRRRGQEARLRCSPMKGHSHVYWYRQLPEEGLKFMVYLQKENIIDESGMPKERFSAEFPKEGPSILRIQQVVRGDSAAYFCASSPPISGRALGFFGPGTRLTVL.

The sample holds many counts of this clonotype. This chain connects TRBV18 to TRBJ1-1; 8 bases are shared with TRBD1. The CDR3 covers 15 residues. Germline lookup yields CDR1 KGHSH and CDR2 LQKENI. The V gene end was trimmed by 2 bases and the J gene end by 3 bases; junction bases not matched to a gene: 5. CDR3 in amino acids: CASSPRTGWDTEAFF. CDR3 DNA sequence: TGTGCCAGCTCACCAAGGACAGGGTGGGACACTGAAGCTTTCTTT.

This clonotype came up many times. The chain couples TRBV7-6 to TRBJ2-7; maybe TRBD1 (6 bases). There are 13 residues in the CDR3. The germline gives CDR1 SGHVS, CDR2 FNYEAQ. Trimming stripped 2 bases from V and 4 bases from J, with 9 bases between. The CDR3 here is CASSLNREYEQYF. CDR3 DNA sequence: TGTGCCAGCAGCTTAAACAGGGAGTACGAGCAGTACTTC.

This clonotype was recorded many times. The rearrangement joins TRBV6-5 to TRBJ2-4, with TRBD2 matching over 8 bases. This CDR3 has 15 amino acids. The junction had 12 bases not matched to a gene; V was cut back by 5 bases and J by 9 bases. Germline lookup yields CDR1 MNHEY and CDR2 SVGAGI. The CDR3 loop reads CASSRPSGRKVIQYF. CDR3 in DNA: TGTGCCAGCAGTCGCCCCAGCGGGAGAAAAGTCATTCAGTACTTC.